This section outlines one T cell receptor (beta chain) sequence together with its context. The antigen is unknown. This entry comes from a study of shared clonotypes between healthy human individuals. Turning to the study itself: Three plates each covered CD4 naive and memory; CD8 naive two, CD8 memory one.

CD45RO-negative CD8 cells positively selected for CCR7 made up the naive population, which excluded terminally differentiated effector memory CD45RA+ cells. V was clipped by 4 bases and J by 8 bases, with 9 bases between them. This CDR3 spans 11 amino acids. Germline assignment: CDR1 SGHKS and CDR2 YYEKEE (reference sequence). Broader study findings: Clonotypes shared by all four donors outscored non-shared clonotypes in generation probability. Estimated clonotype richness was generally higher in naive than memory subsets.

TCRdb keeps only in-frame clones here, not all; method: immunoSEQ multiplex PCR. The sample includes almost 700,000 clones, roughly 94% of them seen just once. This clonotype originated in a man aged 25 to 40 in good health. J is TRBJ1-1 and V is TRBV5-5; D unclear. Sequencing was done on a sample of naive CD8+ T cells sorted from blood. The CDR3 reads CASSPGTEAFF. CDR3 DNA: TGTGCCAGCAGCCCAGGAACAGAAGCTTTCTTT.